This T cell receptor beta chain was observed in a study of blood T cell repertoires in COVID-19. J gave up 8 bases and V 4 bases, and 8 bases lay outside the gene matches. The CDR3 runs to 14 residues. The germline V gene has CDR1 SGHRS and CDR2 YFSETQ. This table comes from immunoSEQ multiplex PCR, and its TCRdb copy is limited to in-frame clones, with some not included. The table lists roughly 250,000 clones, approximately 85% of them singletons. This clone was counted a few times. The sequencing input was PBMCs or T cells enriched from blood (not recorded which). The receptor's source is a woman aged 25-40 years who had recovered from COVID-19. The V gene is TRBV5-1, the J gene TRBJ2-1, with TRBD1 matching 8 bases. The CDR3 nucleotides read TGCGCCAGCAGCATCGACAGGGGTCGGGATGAGCAGTTCTTC. Encoded protein: CASSIDRGRDEQFF.